This T cell receptor beta chain was sequenced in a study of blood T cell repertoires in COVID-19. The germline V gene has CDR1 SGHRS and CDR2 YFSETQ. The CDR3 length is 14 residues. The V gene end was trimmed by 4 bases and the J gene end by 4 bases; junction bases not matched to a gene: 7. Assay used: immunoSEQ multiplex PCR; TCRdb lists only in-frame clones, some missing. The sample shows 150,000 to 190,000 clones, about 86% of them seen only once. Sequencing was performed on PBMCs or T cells enriched from blood (not recorded which). The chain uses TRBV5-1 and TRBJ2-5; TRBD1 agrees at 7 bases. The origin of this receptor is a man aged 45-60 years who had recovered from COVID-19. CDR3 amino acids: CASSGQTGTETQYF. The CDR3 DNA sequence: TGCGCCAGCAGCGGACAGACAGGGACAGAGACCCAGTACTTC.